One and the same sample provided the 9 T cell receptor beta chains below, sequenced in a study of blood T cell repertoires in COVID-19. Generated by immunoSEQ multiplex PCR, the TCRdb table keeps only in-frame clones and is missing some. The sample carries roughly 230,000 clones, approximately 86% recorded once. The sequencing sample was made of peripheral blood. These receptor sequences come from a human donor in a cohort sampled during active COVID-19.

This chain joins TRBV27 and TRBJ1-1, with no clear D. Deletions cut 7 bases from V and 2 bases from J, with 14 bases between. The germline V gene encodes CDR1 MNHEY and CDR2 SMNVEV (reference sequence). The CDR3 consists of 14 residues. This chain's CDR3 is CASNPPLLNTEAFF. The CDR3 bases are TGTGCCAGCAACCCGCCCTTGCTAAACACTGAAGCTTTCTTT.

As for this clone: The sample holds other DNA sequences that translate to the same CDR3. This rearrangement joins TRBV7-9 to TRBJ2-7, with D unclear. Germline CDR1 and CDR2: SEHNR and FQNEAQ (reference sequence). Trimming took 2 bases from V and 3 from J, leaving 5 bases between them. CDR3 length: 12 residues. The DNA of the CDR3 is TGTGCCAGCAGCTTAAGTAGCTACGAGCAGTACTTC. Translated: CASSLSSYEQYF.

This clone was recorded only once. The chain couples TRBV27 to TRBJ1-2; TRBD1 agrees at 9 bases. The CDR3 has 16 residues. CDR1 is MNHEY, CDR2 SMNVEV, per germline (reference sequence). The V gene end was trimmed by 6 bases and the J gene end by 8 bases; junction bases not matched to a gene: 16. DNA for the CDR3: TGTGCCAGCAGGGGATCTGGGACAGGGAGGCGTTACGGCTACACCTTC. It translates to CASRGSGTGRRYGYTF.

This CDR3 reads CASSLTGGEDTQYF. The CDR3 coding sequence is TGTGCCAGCAGTTTGACAGGTGGGGAAGATACGCAGTATTTT. V and J are TRBV6-2 or TRBV6-3 and TRBJ2-3, with D maybe TRBD1 (6 bases). CDR1 and CDR2 from the germline V gene are MNHEY and SVGEGT. The CDR3 contains 14 residues. V was trimmed by 4 bases and J by 5 bases, leaving 13 bases between them.

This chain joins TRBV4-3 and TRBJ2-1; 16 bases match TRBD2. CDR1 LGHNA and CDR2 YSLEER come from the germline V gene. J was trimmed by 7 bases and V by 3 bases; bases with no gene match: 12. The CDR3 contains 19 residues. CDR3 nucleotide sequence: TGCGCCAGCAGCCAGATTACCGGGACTAGCGGGAGGGCCTCAAATGAGCAGTTCTTC. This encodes CASSQITGTSGRASNEQFF.

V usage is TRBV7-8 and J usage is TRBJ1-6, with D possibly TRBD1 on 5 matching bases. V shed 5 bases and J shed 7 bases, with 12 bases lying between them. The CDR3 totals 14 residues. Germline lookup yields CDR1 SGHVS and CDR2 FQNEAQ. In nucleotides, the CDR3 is TGTGCCAGCAGCCCTTCGGGGGTAAATTCACCCCTCCACTTT. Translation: CASSPSGVNSPLHF.

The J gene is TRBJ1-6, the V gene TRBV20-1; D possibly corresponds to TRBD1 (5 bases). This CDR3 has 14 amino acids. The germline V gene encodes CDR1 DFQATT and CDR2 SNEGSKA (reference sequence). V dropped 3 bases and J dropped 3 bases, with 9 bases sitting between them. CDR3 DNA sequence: TGCAGTGCTAGTAGCAGGGTCTATAATTCACCCCTCCACTTT. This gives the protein CSASSRVYNSPLHF.

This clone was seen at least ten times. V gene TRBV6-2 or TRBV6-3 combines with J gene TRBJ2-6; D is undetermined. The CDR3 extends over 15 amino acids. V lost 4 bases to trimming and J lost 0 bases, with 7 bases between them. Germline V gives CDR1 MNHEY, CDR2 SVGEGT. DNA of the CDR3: TGTGCCAGCAGTTTGGTGGCCTCTGGGGCCAACGTCCTGACTTTC. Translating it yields CASSLVASGANVLTF.

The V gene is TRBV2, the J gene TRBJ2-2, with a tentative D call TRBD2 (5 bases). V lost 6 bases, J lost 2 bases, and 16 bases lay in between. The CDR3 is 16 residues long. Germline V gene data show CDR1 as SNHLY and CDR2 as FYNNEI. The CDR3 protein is CASRLEGLFNTGELFF. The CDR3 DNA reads TGTGCCAGCAGGCTAGAAGGACTTTTTAACACCGGGGAGCTGTTTTTT.